This entry lists 21 T cell receptor beta chains sequenced from one sample in a study of OX40 agonist ivuxolimab in advanced cancers. Sequencing used immunoSEQ multiplex PCR; TCRdb keeps in-frame clones, though not all of them. The sample shows some 80,000 clones, around 90% of them seen only once. Sequencing was performed on CD4+ or CD8+ T cells sorted from blood, taken in a trial of the OX40 agonist ivuxolimab. Receptor source: an adult with an advanced solid tumor such as melanoma, head and neck, liver or kidney cancer.

For the CDR3, the DNA is TGTGCCAGCAGTTTGCCGGACAGCGCCGCCTACGAGCAGTACTTC. This encodes CASSLPDSAAYEQYF. V is TRBV28 and J is TRBJ2-7; perhaps TRBD1 as D (6 bases). Germline V gene data show CDR1 as MDHEN and CDR2 as SYDVKM. There are 15 residues in the CDR3. Trimming took 3 bases from V and 2 from J, leaving 14 bases between them.

The CDR3 sequence: CASSSEHSLNTIYF. The DNA of the CDR3 is TGTGCCAGCAGTTCTGAACATTCCTTAAACACCATATATTTT. The V call is TRBV6-5, the J call TRBJ1-3; D is unresolved. The CDR3 totals 14 residues. The V and J ends lost 4 bases and 6 bases respectively, with 13 bases between them. Germline V gene sequence: CDR1 MNHEY, CDR2 SVGAGI.

As to this clone: The junction does not match germline at one end; this may be a read error. CDR3 nucleotide sequence: TGTGCCAGCAGCACACAGGGGAGGGGGTACGAGCGGTACTTC. It is translated as CASSTQGRGYERYF. V and J are TRBV7-2 and TRBJ2-7; D tentatively reads TRBD1 or TRBD2 (7 bases each). This CDR3 region has 14 residues. CDR1 is SGHTA, CDR2 FQGNSA, per germline.

The genes are TRBV28 and TRBJ1-1, with D perhaps matching TRBD1 (5 bases). CDR3 length: 12 amino acids. CDR1 and CDR2 (germline): MDHEN, SYDVKM. The germline V and J ends were trimmed by 6 bases and 10 bases, with 15 bases remaining between them. The CDR3 DNA reads as TGTGCCAGCAGAACGACGAGCAGGGTAGCTTTCTTT. It translates to CASRTTSRVAFF.

The V gene is TRBV6-1, the J gene TRBJ1-2; the match to TRBD1 covers 10 bases. Germline CDR1 is MNHNS and CDR2 is SASEGT. After removal of 6 bases from V and 2 bases from J, the junction contained 3 bases not matched to a gene. The CDR3 extends over 14 amino acids. The CDR3 sequence is CASRGTGENYGYTF. The CDR3 bases are TGTGCCAGCAGGGGGACAGGGGAAAACTATGGCTACACCTTC.

This clone was detected many times. The rearrangement links TRBV5-1 to TRBJ1-6; 10 positions match TRBD1. The CDR3 runs 16 residues. Germline loops: CDR1 SGHRS, CDR2 YFSETQ. With V trimmed by 0 bases and J by 8 bases, 5 bases remained unmatched. The CDR3 DNA is TGCGCCAGCAGCTTGGGGTGGGACAGGGGTTATTCACCCCTCCACTTT. As protein: CASSLGWDRGYSPLHF.

V is TRBV19 and J is TRBJ2-7; 8 bases match TRBD2. This CDR3 region has 17 residues. Germline CDR1 reads LNHDA; CDR2 reads SQIVND (reference sequence). V lost 0 bases, J lost 6 bases, and 13 bases stayed unmatched. CDR3 amino acids: CASSIEFRRGLVLEQYF. The CDR3 DNA follows: TGTGCCAGTAGTATAGAGTTTCGAAGGGGACTAGTCCTCGAGCAGTACTTC.

This chain joins TRBV6-6 and TRBJ1-2, with D unresolved. The CDR3 sequence is 14 residues long. V lost 0 bases, J lost 6 bases, and 11 bases lay in between. CDR1 is MNHNY and CDR2 is SVGAGI in the germline V gene (reference sequence). The CDR3 loop is CASSYSMSANGYTF. CDR3 sequence (DNA): TGTGCCAGCAGTTACTCGATGTCAGCAAATGGCTACACCTTC.

The chain couples TRBV7-3 to TRBJ2-3; 8 bases are a match to TRBD1. The V and J ends lost 0 bases and 2 bases, in that order; junction bases with no gene match: 1. The CDR3 covers 15 residues. CDR1 and CDR2 (germline): SGHTA, FQGTGA. The CDR3 sequence is CASSLTGQATDTQYF. DNA for the CDR3: TGTGCCAGCAGCTTAACGGGACAGGCCACAGATACGCAGTATTTT.

The CDR3 here is CASSVGDGQPQHF. CDR3 DNA sequence: TGTGCCAGCAGCGTTGGGGACGGCCAGCCCCAGCATTTT. The genes are TRBV9 and TRBJ1-5; tentatively, D is TRBD1 (5 bases). The germline V gene has CDR1 SGDLS and CDR2 YYNGEE. This CDR3 has 13 residues. The V gene lost 2 bases and the J gene lost 7 bases, with 10 bases spanning the gap.

This clone came up a few times. The chain carries TRBV5-6 and TRBJ1-1; no clear D. From germline, CDR1 is SGHDT and CDR2 YYEEEE. With 1 base removed from V and 5 bases from J, the gap between germline ends came to 6 bases. CDR3 size: 12 residues. The CDR3 region has the DNA TGTGCCAGCAGCTTGCTCGATACTGAAGCTTTCTTT. Its protein product is CASSLLDTEAFF.

The genes are TRBV7-8 and TRBJ1-2; 8 bases are a match to TRBD1. This CDR3 spans 14 amino acids. The germline V gene encodes CDR1 SGHVS and CDR2 FQNEAQ. The J segment lost 5 bases and the V segment lost 0 bases, leaving 2 bases of the junction unmatched. The CDR3 bases are TGTGCCAGCAGCTTAGCGGACAGGGTATATGGCTACACCTTC. Protein sequence: CASSLADRVYGYTF.

V usage is TRBV5-1 and J usage is TRBJ2-5, with D perhaps TRBD2 (5 bases). Germline values: CDR1 SGHRS, CDR2 YFSETQ. This CDR3 has 12 amino acids. V gave up 1 base and J gave up 4 bases, with 5 bases separating them. The CDR3 loop is CASSLRGETQYF. The CDR3 DNA sequence: TGCGCCAGCAGCTTGCGGGGAGAGACCCAGTACTTC.

The chain combines TRBV30 with TRBJ1-4; TRBD1 might be the D (6 bases). The length of the CDR3 is 14 residues. The V gene lost 0 bases and the J gene lost 7 bases, with 12 bases spanning the gap. Germline CDR1 is GTSNPN and CDR2 is SVGIG (reference sequence). The CDR3 spells CAWSVGGVGEKLFF. CDR3 DNA sequence: TGTGCCTGGAGTGTAGGGGGGGTGGGTGAAAAACTGTTTTTT.

The chain combines TRBV2 with TRBJ2-7, with a weak D call TRBD1 (7 bases). CDR1 SNHLY and CDR2 FYNNEI come from the germline V gene. The CDR3 loop spans 13 amino acids. The V gene lost 8 bases and the J gene lost 4 bases, with 15 bases spanning the gap. CDR3 bases: TGTGCCAGCTCCCTTCAGGGGGGATACGAGCAGTACGTC. Translating it yields CASSLQGGYEQYV.

This clone was found once. The rearrangement joins TRBV30 to TRBJ2-2; maybe TRBD2 (6 bases). Trimming took off 4 bases at V and 0 bases at J, with 12 bases between the two ends. The CDR3 has 15 residues. CDR1 and CDR2 (germline): GTSNPN, SVGIG (reference sequence). The DNA for the CDR3 is TGTGCCTGGAATAGGGGAGGCGCGAACACCGGGGAGCTGTTTTTT. Amino acids: CAWNRGGANTGELFF.

This rearrangement joins TRBV4-3 to TRBJ1-5; D is ambiguous. Trimming cost V 5 bases and J 9 bases, with 14 bases left between them. The CDR3 runs 13 residues. Germline lookup yields CDR1 LGHNA and CDR2 YSLEER. In nucleotides, the CDR3 is TGCGCCAGCAGCAAAAGGGATAATACGCCCCAGCATTTT. Its protein is CASSKRDNTPQHF.

This clone has more than one count but fewer than ten. The chain recombines TRBV7-3 with TRBJ2-7, with D possibly being TRBD1 or TRBD2 (5 bases each). Germline values: CDR1 SGHTA, CDR2 FQGTGA. The length of the CDR3 is 11 residues. V was cut by 5 bases and J by 7 bases, with 9 bases left in between. The CDR3 sequence: CASSQGTEQYF. CDR3 sequence (DNA): TGTGCCAGCAGCCAAGGGACGGAGCAGTACTTC.

This clone came up a few times. This chain links TRBV19 with TRBJ2-2; 8 bases are a match to TRBD2. The germline V gene has CDR1 LNHDA and CDR2 SQIVND (reference sequence). The CDR3 has 14 amino acids. V dropped 11 bases and J dropped 0; count of bases not matched to a gene: 5. Here the CDR3 reads CAAGTSSNTGELFF. The CDR3 coding sequence is TGTGCCGCTGGGACTAGTTCGAACACCGGGGAGCTGTTTTTT.

V gene TRBV6-6 combines with J gene TRBJ1-3; D remains unclear. CDR1 is MNHNY and CDR2 is SVGAGI in the germline V gene (reference sequence). The length of the CDR3 is 11 residues. Between the trimmed V and J ends, which lost 7 bases and 4 bases, there was a span of 5 bases. CDR3 in DNA: TGTGCCAGCATCTCCGGAAACACCATATATTTT. This sequence encodes CASISGNTIYF.

This clone was counted once. The chain carries TRBV5-1 and TRBJ2-2, with TRBD2 matching over 11 bases. The V segment lost 4 bases and the J segment 4 bases; nucleotides outside the gene matches: 9. The CDR3 runs to 17 residues. Germline loops: CDR1 SGHRS, CDR2 YFSETQ. The DNA of the CDR3 is TGCGCCAGCAGCACTGGGACTAGCGGAGGATTCACCGGGGAGCTGTTTTTT. Translation gives CASSTGTSGGFTGELFF.